The 22 T cell receptor beta chains below come from one sample, sequenced in a study of blood T cells in healthy people across ages. Primed by a sample-barcoded 5' primer and a J-beta primer mix, a second PCR proceeded for about 6 to 11 cycles. MiXCR, run by TCRdb on the 5' RACE reads, gives a single entry per CDR3 protein. The sample records around 990,000 distinct CDR3 sequences, 35% to 45% being singletons. Material: blood. The receptors stem from a man between 18 and 35 years old in good health.

J is TRBJ2-3 and V is TRBV20-1; a possible D gene is TRBD2 (5 bases). Trimming took 0 bases from V and 1 from J, leaving 11 bases between them. Germline V CDR1 and CDR2: DFQATT, SNEGSKA (reference sequence). The CDR3 contains 15 residues. The CDR3 loop reads CSARDYRGGTDTQYF. The CDR3 coding sequence is TGCAGTGCTAGAGATTACCGGGGAGGCACAGATACGCAGTATTTT.

The CDR3: CASSFRQGLTETQYF. DNA of the CDR3: TGTGCCAGCAGTTTCAGACAGGGTCTTACGGAGACCCAGTACTTC. The chain links TRBV28 to TRBJ2-5, with 7 bases matching TRBD1. This CDR3 contains 15 residues. J gave up 5 bases and V 3 bases, and 9 bases lay outside the gene matches. Germline-derived CDR1 and CDR2 are MDHEN and SYDVKM.

There are many counts of this clonotype. This chain joins TRBV20-1 and TRBJ1-1; 10 bases line up with TRBD1. The junction had 2 bases not matched to a gene; V was cut back by 6 bases and J by 1 base. CDR1 DFQATT and CDR2 SNEGSKA come from the germline V gene (reference sequence). This CDR3 has 13 amino acids. The CDR3, as DNA: TGCAGTGCGAGGACAGGGGGGAACACTGAAGCTTTCTTT. Its translation is CSARTGGNTEAFF.

The chain is built from TRBV7-9 and TRBJ2-7; a possible D gene is TRBD1 (5 bases). V lost 1 base and J lost 2, with 9 bases in between. The germline gives CDR1 SEHNR, CDR2 FQNEAQ (reference sequence). The CDR3 is 14 amino acids. The CDR3 is CASSLDPGTYEQYF. The DNA for the CDR3 is TGTGCCAGCAGCTTAGATCCAGGGACCTACGAGCAGTACTTC.

This clonotype appeared a few times. In DNA, the CDR3 is TGTGCCAGCAGTGGGGCGCGGGCTGAAGCTTTCTTT. Its protein is CASSGARAEAFF. The chain combines TRBV12-3 or TRBV12-4 with TRBJ1-1; possible D gene TRBD1, 5 bases. V was trimmed by 5 bases and J by 6 bases, leaving 10 bases between them. The CDR3 consists of 12 residues.

The rearrangement links TRBV6-6 to TRBJ1-3; no firm D call. CDR3 size: 14 residues. Trimming took off 2 bases at V and 2 bases at J, with 7 bases between the two ends. Per the germline V gene, CDR1 is MNHNY and CDR2 is SVGAGI (reference sequence). The CDR3 sequence is CASSYGQAGNTIYF. The CDR3 region has the DNA TGTGCCAGCAGTTACGGGCAGGCTGGAAACACCATATATTTT.

This clonotype was found a few times. The V call is TRBV7-2, the J call TRBJ2-1, with 10 bases identical to TRBD2. With 5 bases clipped from V and 0 bases from J, the junction kept 7 bases outside the gene matches. CDR3 length equals 17 residues. The germline gives CDR1 SGHTA, CDR2 FQGNSA. DNA for the CDR3: TGTGCCAGCAGCACGCCCCGACTAGCGGGCTCCTACAATGAGCAGTTCTTC. Protein: CASSTPRLAGSYNEQFF.

This clonotype was detected a few times. The CDR3 coding sequence is TGCAGCGTTGTAACCAGGGCGGTTAACATTCAGTACTTC. Translation gives CSVVTRAVNIQYF. The chain couples TRBV29-1 to TRBJ2-4; tentatively, D is TRBD1 (5 bases). This CDR3 is built from 13 residues. Trimming removed 4 bases from V and 7 bases from J, with 14 bases in between. The V gene's germline CDR1 is SQVTM and CDR2 ANQGSEA. Looking up the rest from reference TRBV29-1 and TRBJ2-4 gives the full variable domain: SAVISQKPSRDICQRGTSLTIQCQVDSQVTMMFWYRQQPGQSLTLIATANQGSEATYESGFVIDKFPISRPNLTFSTLTVSNMSPEDSSIYLCSVVTRAVNIQYFGAGTRLSVL.

The chain has TRBV20-1 and TRBJ2-3; D possibly corresponds to TRBD2 (7 bases). CDR3 size: 15 residues. V lost 6 bases and J lost 0, with 16 bases in between. The germline V gene has CDR1 DFQATT and CDR2 SNEGSKA (reference sequence). As DNA, the CDR3 is TGCAGTGCCCTAGGAGGGGGGGGGAGCACAGATACGCAGTATTTT. Its translation is CSALGGGGSTDTQYF.

There are a few counts of this clonotype. The rearrangement joins TRBV6-5 to TRBJ1-2; possibly TRBD1 for D (5 bases). The ends were cut back, 8 bases at V and 0 bases at J, with 13 bases in the middle. The CDR3 loop spans 14 amino acids. CDR1 MNHEY and CDR2 SVGAGI come from the germline V gene. CDR3 amino acids: CASGGLGTNYGYTF. CDR3 coding DNA: TGTGCCAGCGGGGGACTCGGAACTAACTATGGCTACACCTTC.

This chain links TRBV4-3 with TRBJ1-1, with 8 bases fitting TRBD1. Germline V gene data show CDR1 as LGHNA and CDR2 as YSLEER. The CDR3 covers 16 residues. J was trimmed by 4 bases and V by 0 bases; bases with no gene match: 7. This CDR3 reads CASSQDMQTGGTEAFF. DNA for the CDR3: TGCGCCAGCAGCCAAGACATGCAAACAGGGGGCACTGAAGCTTTCTTT.

The rearrangement uses TRBV7-9 and TRBJ1-4; TRBD1 matches 8 bases. The V gene end was trimmed by 6 bases and the J gene end by 0 bases; junction bases not matched to a gene: 3. The CDR3 has 15 amino acids. Per the germline V gene, CDR1 is SEHNR and CDR2 is FQNEAQ (reference sequence). The CDR3 DNA sequence: TGTGCCAGCAGGCCGGGACAGGCAACTAATGAAAAACTGTTTTTT. This encodes CASRPGQATNEKLFF. Variable domain in full (rest from reference TRBV7-9 and TRBJ1-4): DTGVSQNPRHKITKRGQNVTFRCDPISEHNRLYWYRQTLGQGPEFLTYFQNEAQLEKSRLLSDRFSAERPKGSFSTLEIQRTEQGDSAMYLCASRPGQATNEKLFFGSGTQLSVL.

This clonotype was seen at least ten times. The CDR3 reads CASGTANQPQHF. In nucleotides, the CDR3 is TGTGCCAGTGGGACAGCGAATCAGCCCCAGCATTTT. The chain links TRBV27 to TRBJ1-5; 7 bases line up with TRBD1. The CDR3 is 12 residues long. With V trimmed by 9 bases and J by 4 bases, 3 bases remained unmatched. Germline CDR1 MNHEY, CDR2 SMNVEV (reference sequence).

The rearrangement joins TRBV11-3 to TRBJ2-3; the D is unclear. Trimming took off 0 bases at V and 2 bases at J, with 9 bases between the two ends. This CDR3 has 15 residues. Germline V CDR1 and CDR2: SGHNT, YENEEA. CDR3 residues: CASSLDPTSTDTQYF. The DNA for the CDR3 is TGTGCCAGCAGCTTAGATCCTACATCCACAGATACGCAGTATTTT.

This clonotype was seen once. V and J are TRBV10-3 and TRBJ1-1; 8 nucleotides agree with TRBD1. With 2 bases clipped from V and 0 bases from J, the junction kept 2 bases outside the gene matches. The CDR3 loop spans 15 amino acids. CDR1 ENHRY and CDR2 SYGVKD come from the germline V gene. The CDR3 here is CAISEDRGMNTEAFF. The CDR3 DNA follows: TGTGCCATCAGTGAGGACAGGGGAATGAACACTGAAGCTTTCTTT.

This clonotype was seen a few times. The J gene is TRBJ2-2, the V gene TRBV10-3; TRBD1 agrees at 9 bases. CDR3 size: 17 residues. The germline V gene has CDR1 ENHRY and CDR2 SYGVKD. V was pared by 2 bases and J by 6 bases, with 10 bases of the junction left unmatched. In DNA, the CDR3 is TGTGCCATCAGTGAGCGGACAGGGGAAGTACGGCCCGGGGAGCTGTTTTTT. Protein: CAISERTGEVRPGELFF.

This clonotype showed up just a few times. The CDR3: CASSLSGISYEQYF. CDR3 sequence (DNA): TGCGCCAGCAGCTTATCAGGGATATCCTACGAGCAGTACTTC. The chain recombines TRBV5-1 with TRBJ2-7; the D gene is possibly TRBD1 (5 bases). V shed 2 bases and J shed 1 base, with 10 bases lying between them. This CDR3 is 14 amino acids long. Per the germline V gene, CDR1 is SGHRS and CDR2 is YFSETQ.

This chain connects TRBV6-5 to TRBJ1-2; D call uncertain. Trimming took off 7 bases at V and 4 bases at J, with 13 bases between the two ends. The germline CDR1 and CDR2 sequences are MNHEY and SVGAGI. This CDR3 comprises 13 residues. The CDR3 loop reads CASKQTVGYGYTF. As DNA, the CDR3 is TGTGCCAGCAAACAGACGGTCGGCTATGGCTACACCTTC.

This clonotype showed up just a few times. The V gene is TRBV5-5, the J gene TRBJ1-2, with TRBD1 as a possible D gene (6 bases). CDR3 length equals 16 residues. The V and J ends lost 3 bases and 4 bases respectively, with 19 bases between them. Germline V CDR1 and CDR2: SGHKS, YYEKEE (reference sequence). This CDR3 is CASSYIWTDLIYGYTF. The CDR3 coding sequence is TGTGCCAGCAGCTATATTTGGACAGACCTTATCTATGGCTACACCTTC.

This clonotype has ten or more counts. The chain joins TRBV7-9 to TRBJ1-1; D is perhaps TRBD1 (5 bases). The ends were cut back, 4 bases at V and 0 bases at J, with 15 bases in the middle. This CDR3 is built from 16 residues. CDR1 SEHNR and CDR2 FQNEAQ come from the germline V gene (reference sequence). The CDR3 here is CASSSRDSGLNTEAFF. CDR3 coding DNA: TGTGCCAGCAGCTCTAGGGACTCTGGCCTGAACACTGAAGCTTTCTTT. Full variable domain (outside the CDR3, taken from reference TRBV7-9 and TRBJ1-1): DTGVSQNPRHKITKRGQNVTFRCDPISEHNRLYWYRQTLGQGPEFLTYFQNEAQLEKSRLLSDRFSAERPKGSFSTLEIQRTEQGDSAMYLCASSSRDSGLNTEAFFGQGTRLTVV.

CDR3 in amino acids: CASTLGGDYTEAFF. DNA of the CDR3: TGTGCCAGCACCCTAGGGGGGGATTACACTGAAGCTTTCTTT. J is TRBJ1-1 and V is TRBV9, with D tentatively TRBD1 (6 bases). The CDR3 covers 14 residues. Germline CDR1 SGDLS, CDR2 YYNGEE. V was cut by 6 bases and J by 3 bases, with 15 bases left in between.

The V and J genes are TRBV6-2 or TRBV6-3 and TRBJ2-7; D gene ambiguous. The CDR3 covers 12 residues. Germline CDR1 MNHEY, CDR2 SVGEGT. V shed 6 bases and J shed 3 bases, with 9 bases lying between them. The CDR3 loop reads CASRKDRYEQYF. The DNA for the CDR3 is TGTGCCAGCAGAAAAGACCGCTACGAGCAGTACTTC.